These T cell receptor beta chains were read from a single sample in a study of CD8 T cells in ankylosing spondylitis. TCRdb processed the 5' RACE reads anew with MiXCR; each CDR3 protein has one entry. The sample yields approximately 100,000 distinct CDR3 sequences, roughly 8.3% seen once. Source material: blood, either unsorted or a sorted T cell fraction (not recorded which). These receptors were taken from a male donor with ankylosing spondylitis or in good health (not recorded which). Both conserved end residues are part of each CDR3. A D gene is named only where the DNA matches it firmly. Clone size is given for some rows only: seen once, a few or many times, or a class if the clone is expanded.

-	TRBV18	-	TRBJ2-1	TGTGCCAGCTCACCCTTTGGGGGTAGCTCCTACAATGAGCAGTTCTTC	CASSPFGGSSYNEQFF
many	TRBV14	-	TRBJ1-5	TGTGCCAGCAGTCTCCAGGGACAGCCCCAGCATTTT	CASSLQGQPQHF
many	TRBV11-3	TRBD2	TRBJ2-1	TGTGCCAGCAGCTTACGCAGCGGGGGGGCGAAGAATGAGCAGTTCTTC	CASSLRSGGAKNEQFF
few	TRBV27	TRBD1	TRBJ2-1	TGTGCCAGCAGTACAGGGGGCGCGAGCGAGCAGTTCTTC	CASSTGGASEQFF
many	TRBV11-2	TRBD2	TRBJ2-7	TGTGCCAGCAGCCGGGGGGGAGCGGGGGGTATCAACGAGCAGTACTTC	CASSRGGAGGINEQYF
-	TRBV20-1	TRBD2	TRBJ2-7	TGCAGTGCCCGGGCTCCGGGCTTAGCGGGGACAAGGGGTTACGAGCAGTACTTC	CSARAPGLAGTRGYEQYF
few	TRBV29-1	-	TRBJ2-1	TGCAGCGCCTCAGATTACAATGAGCAGTTCTTC	CSASDYNEQFF
many	TRBV4-3	-	TRBJ2-1	TGCGCCAGCAGCCAAGGCCCTCAGGGTGGCAATGAGCAGTTCTTC	CASSQGPQGGNEQFF
many	TRBV7-8	TRBD1	TRBJ1-6	TGTGCCAGCAGGGGGGTCGACAGGGGGAATTATAATTCACCCCTCCACTTT	CASRGVDRGNYNSPLHF
few	TRBV7-2	-	TRBJ1-6	TGTGCCAGCAGCCTCGGTTTGGGTAAATCACCCCTCCACTTT	CASSLGLGKSPLHF
many	TRBV3-1	TRBD1	TRBJ2-4	TGTGCCAGCAGCCCACGGGACAGGGATCAAAACATTCAGTACTTC	CASSPRDRDQNIQYF
-	TRBV7-2	-	TRBJ1-5	TGTGCCAGCAGCTTCCAGGGGAATAGCAATCAGCCCCAGCATTTT	CASSFQGNSNQPQHF
many	TRBV7-9	TRBD2	TRBJ2-7	TGTGCCTCGCGGTTGGGTAGCGGGACCTACGAGCAGTACTTC	CASRLGSGTYEQYF
many	TRBV12-3/TRBV12-4	-	TRBJ1-2	TGTGCCAGCAGGCCCACAGGGCGCACCAACTATGGCTACACCTTC	CASRPTGRTNYGYTF
once	TRBV20-1	-	TRBJ2-5	TGTAGTGCTAGAGATGTGGAACTAGGCGGGGAGACCCAGTACTTC	CSARDVELGGETQYF
many	TRBV20-1	TRBD2	TRBJ2-1	TGCAGTGCTAGACTATCCGGGACTAGGGGTCTTAATGAGCAGTTCTTC	CSARLSGTRGLNEQFF
few	TRBV20-1	-	TRBJ2-3	TGCAGTGCTACTCTTTCGCCGGAACGGGCGCAAACAACAGATACGCAGTATTTT	CSATLSPERAQTTDTQYF
many	TRBV9	TRBD2	TRBJ2-2	TGTGCCAGCAGCGCGAGCGGGGGGGCCCTCGGCGGGGAGCTGTTTTTT	CASSASGGALGGELFF
few	TRBV12-3/TRBV12-4	TRBD1	TRBJ2-2	TGTGCCAGCAGCTCCATGATACAGGGGGCCGGAACCGGGGAGCTGTTTTTT	CASSSMIQGAGTGELFF
many	TRBV20-1	-	TRBJ1-2	TGCAGTGCTAGCCGGGGCTATGGCTACACCTTC	CSASRGYGYTF
many	TRBV7-9	-	TRBJ2-7	TGTGCCAGCAGCCCTTTGGGCGAGCAGTACTTC	CASSPLGEQYF
many	TRBV7-2	-	TRBJ1-3	TGTGCCAGCAGCTTAGATTCCTCTGGAAACACCATATATTTT	CASSLDSSGNTIYF
-	TRBV3-1	-	TRBJ1-1	TGTGCCAGCAGCCAACTCGATGAAGCTTTCTTT	CASSQLDEAFF
-	TRBV7-3	-	TRBJ2-1	TGTGCCAGCAGCTTATTCCGGTACAATGAGCAGTTCTTC	CASSLFRYNEQFF
few	TRBV10-3	-	TRBJ1-1	TGTGCCATCAGTGTGACGGGGGCAACAATGAACACTGAAGCTTTCTTT	CAISVTGATMNTEAFF
few	TRBV7-2	-	TRBJ2-7	TGTGCCAGCAGCTTATCTCGACCCGGCGAGCAGTACTTC	CASSLSRPGEQYF